This T cell receptor beta chain was sequenced in a study of T cells in Graves' hyperthyroidism and ophthalmopathy. About the research overall: At initial diagnosis, before any treatment had begun, peripheral blood was obtained.

This clonotype has ten or more counts. Using RNA transcripts as the source, TCR beta CDR3 regions were amplified. First-round RT-PCR of the TCR CDR3 relied on the HTBI primer set. TCRdb re-derived calls from the multiplex PCR reads in MiXCR, one entry per CDR3 protein. The sample lists hundreds of thousands of distinct CDR3 sequences, around a quarter occurring once. Sequencing used blood. The clonotype originates from a woman aged 25 to 39 with Graves' ophthalmopathy.

The CDR3 sequence is CASSLFRDTEAFF. The CDR3, as DNA: TGTGCCAGCAGTTTATTCAGGGACACTGAAGCTTTCTTT. The chain has TRBV6-5 and TRBJ1-1; tentative D call: TRBD1 (5 bases). Trimming left V 4 bases short and J 3 bases short, with 9 bases between. CDR1 and CDR2 (germline): MNHEY, SVGAGI. The CDR3 covers 13 residues.